A single sample is the source of the 30 T cell receptor beta chains below, sequenced in a study of human T cells and chemical hapten exposure. Time point meaning: patch test 1, 2 weeks after DPC sensitization. As to treatment: therapeutic diphenylcyclopropenone sensitization with weekly scalp DPC. TCRdb re-analysed the RACE reads in MiXCR, keeping a single row per CDR3 protein. The table has 350,000 or so distinct CDR3 sequences, around 7% seen once. Sequencing used whole blood, obtained in connection with sensitization to the hapten diphenylcyclopropenone (DPC). These receptors were collected from a woman aged 18-29 years with alopecia areata. Some clones in this sample may be carry-over from other donors' samples.

This chain connects TRBV20-1 to TRBJ1-5; 8 bases match TRBD1. CDR1 DFQATT and CDR2 SNEGSKA come from the germline V gene (reference sequence). This CDR3 contains 13 residues. V lost 2 bases and J lost 6; bases outside the gene matches: 3. CDR3 DNA: TGCAGTGCTAGACCGGACAGGGCTCAGCCCCAGCATTTT. The encoded protein is CSARPDRAQPQHF.

This clonotype was detected a few times. The chain employs TRBV7-2 and TRBJ1-1; D is perhaps TRBD1 (6 bases). CDR3 length equals 13 residues. Per germline, CDR1 SGHTA and CDR2 FQGNSA. Trimming left V 4 bases short and J 3 bases short, with 9 bases between. The CDR3 DNA follows: TGTGCCAGCAGCTCCCACAGGGACACTGAAGCTTTCTTT. This codes for CASSSHRDTEAFF.

This rearrangement joins TRBV5-1 to TRBJ1-4; D remains unclear. CDR3 size: 11 residues. CDR1 and CDR2 from the germline V gene are SGHRS and YFSETQ. V lost 4 bases, J lost 8 bases, and 6 bases lay in between. The CDR3 DNA sequence: TGCGCCAGCAGCGCGGGGGAAAAACTGTTTTTT. Its translation is CASSAGEKLFF.

In its sample, this clonotype was seen many times. The chain is built from TRBV5-1 and TRBJ2-1; D is unresolved. The CDR3 runs to 15 residues. The ends were cut back, 4 bases at V and 3 bases at J, with 14 bases in the middle. Germline values: CDR1 SGHRS, CDR2 YFSETQ. The CDR3 sequence is CASSPGVLYYNEQFF. Here the CDR3 DNA reads TGCGCCAGCAGCCCTGGGGTGCTATACTACAATGAGCAGTTCTTC.

Many counts were recorded for this clonotype. The chain employs TRBV28 and TRBJ2-4; unclear D gene. This CDR3 region has 11 residues. V lost 7 bases to trimming and J lost 5 bases, with 6 bases between them. Germline V gene sequence: CDR1 MDHEN, CDR2 SYDVKM. CDR3 loop: CASKDENIQYF. The CDR3 DNA reads TGTGCCAGCAAAGATGAAAACATTCAGTACTTC.

This clonotype turned up a few times. An end of the junction does not agree with germline; a read error may underlie this. The chain employs TRBV4-3 and TRBJ2-5; 7 nucleotides match TRBD2. The CDR3 is 13 amino acids. CDR1 and CDR2 (germline): LGHNA, YSLEER. CDR3 sequence reads: CASSQGEVGGRIF. The CDR3 bases are TGCGCCAGCAGCCAGGGGGAGGTGGGAGGGCGGATCTTC.

The table lists this clonotype with many counts. The chain is built from TRBV2 and TRBJ1-1; D uncertain. The germline V gene has CDR1 SNHLY and CDR2 FYNNEI. Trimming removed 6 bases from V and 4 bases from J, with 12 bases in between. The length of the CDR3 is 13 residues. CDR3 loop: CASRQTPSTEAFF. The CDR3 DNA is TGTGCCAGCAGACAGACCCCGAGCACTGAAGCTTTCTTT. Full variable domain (rest looked up from reference TRBV2 and TRBJ1-1): EPEVTQTPSHQVTQMGQEVILRCVPISNHLYFYWYRQILGQKVEFLVSFYNNEISEKSEIFDDQFSVERPDGSNFTLKIRSTKLEDSAMYFCASRQTPSTEAFFGQGTRLTVV.

This clonotype has a handful of counts. The genes are TRBV6-2 or TRBV6-3 and TRBJ2-7; no definite D call. Trimming removed 2 bases at V and 2 bases at J, with 16 bases between. This CDR3 comprises 16 residues. CDR1 and CDR2 (germline): MNHEY, SVGEGT. DNA for the CDR3: TGTGCCAGCAGTTACGATACTGGGCCCTTACCCTACGAGCAGTACTTC. Translating gives CASSYDTGPLPYEQYF.

This clonotype was recorded at least ten times. The rearrangement joins TRBV28 to TRBJ1-1; D remains ambiguous. Trimming left V 2 bases short and J 1 base short, with 5 bases between. This CDR3 region has 13 residues. Germline assignment: CDR1 MDHEN and CDR2 SYDVKM. CDR3 in amino acids: CASSLLQNTEAFF. CDR3 nucleotide sequence: TGTGCCAGCAGTTTACTTCAGAACACTGAAGCTTTCTTT.

The rearrangement links TRBV3-1 to TRBJ1-5, with D unclear. This CDR3 region has 13 residues. Per germline, CDR1 LGHDT and CDR2 YNNKEL (reference sequence). Trimming took off 1 base at V and 1 base at J, with 2 bases between the two ends. The DNA for the CDR3 is TGTGCCAGCAGCCAAGCGAGCAATCAGCCCCAGCATTTT. It is translated as CASSQASNQPQHF.

There are many counts of this clonotype. The V gene is TRBV7-6, the J gene TRBJ2-6; D gene ambiguous. This CDR3 is 18 amino acids long. CDR1 is SGHVS, CDR2 FNYEAQ, per germline. V lost 1 base and J 0 bases, leaving 13 bases between the germline ends. This CDR3 reads CASSLEVSHSSGANVLTF. CDR3 DNA sequence: TGTGCCAGCAGCTTAGAAGTCAGTCACTCCTCTGGGGCCAACGTCCTGACTTTC.

This chain links TRBV7-2 with TRBJ1-2; 10 positions agree with TRBD1. CDR3 length: 15 residues. Germline V gene sequence: CDR1 SGHTA, CDR2 FQGNSA. After removal of 5 bases from V and 4 bases from J, the junction contained 7 bases not matched to a gene. As DNA, the CDR3 is TGTGCCAGCAGCCTGACCGGGACAGGGGTCTATGGCTACACCTTC. Translated, it gives CASSLTGTGVYGYTF.

In its sample, this clonotype was seen a few times. The genes are TRBV4-3 and TRBJ2-4, with no clear D. The CDR3 contains 15 residues. With 0 bases removed from V and 8 bases from J, the gap between germline ends came to 14 bases. Germline values: CDR1 LGHNA, CDR2 YSLEER. CDR3: CASSQDFTSMDIQYF. CDR3 coding DNA: TGCGCCAGCAGCCAAGATTTCACCAGTATGGACATTCAGTACTTC.

The CDR3 here is CAISEQGRPKNSPLHF. The CDR3 DNA follows: TGTGCCATCAGTGAACAGGGTCGGCCGAAGAATTCACCCCTCCACTTT. V is TRBV10-3 and J is TRBJ1-6; possibly TRBD1 for D (6 bases). Between the trimmed V and J ends, which lost 3 bases and 7 bases, there was a span of 16 bases. The CDR3 has 16 residues. Looked up from germline, CDR1 is ENHRY and CDR2 is SYGVKD.

The chain couples TRBV11-2 to TRBJ2-5, with TRBD1 as a possible D gene (6 bases). Trimming took 6 bases from V and 2 from J, leaving 13 bases between them. This CDR3 region has 14 residues. In germline, CDR1 is SGHAT, CDR2 FQNNGV. The CDR3 loop is CASRNPGEQETQYF. The CDR3 DNA follows: TGTGCCAGCAGAAATCCAGGGGAACAAGAGACCCAGTACTTC.

This clonotype was observed a few times. The chain recombines TRBV7-2 with TRBJ1-1; no definite D call. The CDR3 consists of 15 residues. Germline CDR1 reads SGHTA; CDR2 reads FQGNSA. The ends were cut back, 3 bases at V and 4 bases at J, with 15 bases in the middle. The CDR3 bases are TGTGCCAGCAGCTTGGAGGTATCCCTGAGCACTGAAGCTTTCTTT. Translating gives CASSLEVSLSTEAFF.

The genes are TRBV6-5 and TRBJ1-2; D remains unclear. The CDR3 totals 13 residues. Trimming cost V 2 bases and J 6 bases, with 10 bases left between them. CDR1 is MNHEY and CDR2 is SVGAGI in the germline V gene. CDR3 sequence: CASSYRAYHGYTF. The DNA of the CDR3 is TGTGCCAGCAGTTACAGGGCATACCATGGCTACACCTTC.

At least ten counts were recorded for this clonotype. The genes are TRBV20-1 and TRBJ1-2; the D is unclear. The CDR3 runs 13 residues. In germline, CDR1 is DFQATT, CDR2 SNEGSKA (reference sequence). Trimming took 0 bases from V and 8 from J, leaving 13 bases between them. For the CDR3, the DNA is TGCAGTGCTAGAGATGGAGGGTTCAGCGGCTACACCTTC. Its protein product is CSARDGGFSGYTF.

The gene calls are TRBV7-9 and TRBJ1-5, with D perhaps matching TRBD1 (5 bases). Germline V gene lookup returns CDR1 SEHNR and CDR2 FQNEAQ (reference sequence). Trimming removed 3 bases from V and 12 bases from J, with 12 bases in between. This CDR3 has 12 residues. CDR3 protein: CASSLYGALQHF. The CDR3 region has the DNA TGTGCCAGCAGCTTGTACGGGGCTCTCCAGCATTTT.

The chain couples TRBV3-1 to TRBJ2-3; the D call may be TRBD1 or TRBD2 (5 bases each). The CDR3 covers 16 residues. The V end was cut by 3 bases, the J end by 3 bases, with 16 bases between. Germline CDR1 reads LGHDT; CDR2 reads YNNKEL (reference sequence). DNA for the CDR3: TGTGCCAGCAGCCAGAGGGGTAGGAGGCTGACAGATACGCAGTATTTT. Translated: CASSQRGRRLTDTQYF.

Many counts were recorded for this clonotype. The V call is TRBV18, the J call TRBJ2-3; TRBD2 agrees at 13 bases. The CDR3 consists of 18 residues. Germline V gives CDR1 KGHSH, CDR2 LQKENI. With 3 bases clipped from V and 1 base from J, the junction kept 7 bases outside the gene matches. The CDR3 nucleotides are TGTGCCAGCTCACCTCACGGTGGGACTAGCGGGGGCACAGATACGCAGTATTTT. Its protein product is CASSPHGGTSGGTDTQYF.

This clonotype has a handful of counts. This chain connects TRBV4-3 to TRBJ2-1; weak D call: TRBD2 (6 bases). Germline V gene lookup returns CDR1 LGHNA and CDR2 YSLEER. Deletions cut 0 bases from V and 5 bases from J, with 11 bases between. The CDR3 is 15 residues long. The DNA for the CDR3 is TGCGCCAGCAGCCAAGAAGAATGGAGGGACAATGAGCAGTTCTTC. Translated, it gives CASSQEEWRDNEQFF.

This clonotype was seen more than once but under ten times. CDR3 in DNA: TGTGCCAGCAGTGAAGCGCTTCCCTGGACAGACGTCTATGGCTACACCTTC. Amino acid sequence: CASSEALPWTDVYGYTF. This chain joins TRBV6-1 and TRBJ1-2; maybe TRBD1 (6 bases). The V gene's germline CDR1 is MNHNS and CDR2 SASEGT. This CDR3 spans 17 amino acids. V was clipped by 0 bases and J by 4 bases, with 18 bases between them.

The chain has TRBV5-1 and TRBJ2-2, with a weak D call TRBD1 (5 bases). This CDR3 contains 14 residues. Germline CDR1 and CDR2: SGHRS and YFSETQ. V lost 2 bases and J lost 1, with 6 bases in between. The CDR3 here is CASSLQVNTGELFF. DNA of the CDR3: TGCGCCAGCAGCTTACAGGTGAACACCGGGGAGCTGTTTTTT.

There are many counts of this clonotype. The J gene is TRBJ1-1, the V gene TRBV20-1; D might be TRBD1 (6 bases). V lost 0 bases to trimming and J lost 7 bases, with 12 bases between them. This CDR3 region has 13 residues. Germline V gene lookup returns CDR1 DFQATT and CDR2 SNEGSKA (reference sequence). The DNA of the CDR3 is TGCAGTGCTAGAGACAGGGGAGAAGTTGAAGCTTTCTTT. Amino acid sequence: CSARDRGEVEAFF.

This clonotype was detected a few times. This chain uses TRBV6-6 with TRBJ2-5; 7 nucleotides align to TRBD2. Germline V lookup: CDR1 MNHNY, CDR2 SVGAGI (reference sequence). The V gene end was trimmed by 4 bases and the J gene end by 2 bases; junction bases not matched to a gene: 4. The CDR3 is made up of 14 amino acids. This CDR3 is CASSWSSGQETQYF. DNA of the CDR3: TGTGCCAGCAGTTGGTCTAGCGGACAAGAGACCCAGTACTTC.

The V and J genes are TRBV7-8 and TRBJ2-6; 11 nucleotides align to TRBD2. CDR3 size: 18 residues. Germline assignment: CDR1 SGHVS and CDR2 FQNEAQ. The J segment lost 1 base and the V segment lost 3 bases, leaving 5 bases of the junction unmatched. DNA for the CDR3: TGTGCCAGCAGCTTGCCGACTAGCGGGGAATCTGGGGCCAACGTCCTGACTTTC. Its translation: CASSLPTSGESGANVLTF.

This clonotype has only a few counts. The rearrangement links TRBV6-2 or TRBV6-3 to TRBJ1-1; maybe TRBD1 (6 bases). CDR3 size: 15 residues. The germline V and J ends were trimmed by 6 bases and 4 bases, with 18 bases remaining between them. Germline V lookup: CDR1 MNHEY, CDR2 SVGEGT. CDR3 in amino acids: CASRTLTGPLTEAFF. CDR3 sequence (DNA): TGTGCCAGCAGGACGCTGACAGGCCCTCTCACTGAAGCTTTCTTT.

This clonotype was counted between two and nine times. The rearrangement uses TRBV15 and TRBJ2-1; 8 bases are a match to TRBD2. The germline V gene encodes CDR1 LNHNV and CDR2 YYDKDF (reference sequence). This CDR3 region has 16 residues. V was pared by 2 bases and J by 5 bases, with 8 bases of the junction left unmatched. CDR3 amino acids: CATSRFRGGLNNEQFF. The CDR3 DNA is TGTGCCACCAGCAGATTCCGGGGGGGCCTGAACAATGAGCAGTTCTTC.

This clonotype has a handful of counts. This chain links TRBV6-2 or TRBV6-3 with TRBJ2-7; 7 positions match TRBD2. From germline, CDR1 is MNHEY and CDR2 SVGEGT. The CDR3 covers 13 residues. V was clipped by 7 bases and J by 6 bases; unmatched bases: 9. The CDR3 region is CASTQPGRGEQYF. CDR3 nucleotides: TGTGCCAGCACTCAACCGGGGAGGGGCGAGCAGTACTTC.